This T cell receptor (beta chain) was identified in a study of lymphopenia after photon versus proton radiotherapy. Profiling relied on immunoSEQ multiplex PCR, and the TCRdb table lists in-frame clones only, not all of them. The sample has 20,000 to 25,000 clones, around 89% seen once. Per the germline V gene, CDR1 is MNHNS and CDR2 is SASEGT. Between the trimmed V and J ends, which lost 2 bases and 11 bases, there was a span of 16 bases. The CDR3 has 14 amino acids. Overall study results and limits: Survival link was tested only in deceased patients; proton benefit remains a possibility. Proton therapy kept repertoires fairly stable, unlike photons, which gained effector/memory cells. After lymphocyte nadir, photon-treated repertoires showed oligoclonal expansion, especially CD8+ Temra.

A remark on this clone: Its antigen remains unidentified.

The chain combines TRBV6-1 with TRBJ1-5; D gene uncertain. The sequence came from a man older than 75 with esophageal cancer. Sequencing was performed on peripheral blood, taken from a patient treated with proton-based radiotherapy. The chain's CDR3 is CASSESQGIFAQHF. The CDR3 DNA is TGTGCCAGCAGTGAATCGCAAGGGATTTTTGCCCAGCATTTT.